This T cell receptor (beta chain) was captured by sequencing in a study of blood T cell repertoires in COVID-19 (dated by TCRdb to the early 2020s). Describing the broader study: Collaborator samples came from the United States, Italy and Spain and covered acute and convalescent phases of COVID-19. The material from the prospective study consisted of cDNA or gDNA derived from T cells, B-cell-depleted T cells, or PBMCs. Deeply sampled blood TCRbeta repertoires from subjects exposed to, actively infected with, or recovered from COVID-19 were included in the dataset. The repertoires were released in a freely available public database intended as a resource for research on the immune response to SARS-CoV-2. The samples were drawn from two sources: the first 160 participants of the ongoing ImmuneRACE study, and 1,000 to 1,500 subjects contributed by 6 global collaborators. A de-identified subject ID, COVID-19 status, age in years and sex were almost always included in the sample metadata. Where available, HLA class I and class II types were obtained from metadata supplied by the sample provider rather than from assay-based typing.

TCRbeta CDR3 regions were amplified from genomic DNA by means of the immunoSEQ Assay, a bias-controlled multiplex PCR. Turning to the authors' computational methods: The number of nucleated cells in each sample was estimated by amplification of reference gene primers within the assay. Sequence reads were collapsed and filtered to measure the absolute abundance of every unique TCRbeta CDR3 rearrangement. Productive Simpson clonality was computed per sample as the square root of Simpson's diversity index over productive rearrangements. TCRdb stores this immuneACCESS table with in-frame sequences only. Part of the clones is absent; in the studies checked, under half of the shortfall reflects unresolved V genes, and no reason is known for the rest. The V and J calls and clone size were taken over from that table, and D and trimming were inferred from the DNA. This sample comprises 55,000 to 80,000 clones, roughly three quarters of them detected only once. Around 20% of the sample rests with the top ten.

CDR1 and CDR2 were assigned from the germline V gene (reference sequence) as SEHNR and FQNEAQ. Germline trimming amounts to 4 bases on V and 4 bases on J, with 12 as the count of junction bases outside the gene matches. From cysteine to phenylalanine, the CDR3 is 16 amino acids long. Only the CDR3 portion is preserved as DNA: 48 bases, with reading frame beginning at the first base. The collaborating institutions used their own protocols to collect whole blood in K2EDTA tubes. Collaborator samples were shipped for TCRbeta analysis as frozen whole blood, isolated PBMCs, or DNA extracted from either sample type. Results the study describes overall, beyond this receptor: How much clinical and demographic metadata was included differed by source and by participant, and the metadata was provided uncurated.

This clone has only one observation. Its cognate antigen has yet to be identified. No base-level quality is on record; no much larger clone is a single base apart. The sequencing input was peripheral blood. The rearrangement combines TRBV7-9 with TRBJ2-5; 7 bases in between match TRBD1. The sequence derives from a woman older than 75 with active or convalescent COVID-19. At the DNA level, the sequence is TGTGCCAGCAGCTCCGCACCCCAGGGGGTGAGAGAGACCCAGTACTTC. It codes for CASSSAPQGVRETQYF.